Here is one T cell receptor (beta chain) with its context. The antigen remains unidentified. The sample belongs to a study of CD4 T cells in relation to SARS-CoV-2 and coronaviruses. Study-wide context: After roughly eleven days of antigen culture, PBMC TCR beta CDR3s were sequenced.

Here immunoSEQ multiplex PCR was the method, and the copy in TCRdb shows in-frame clones only, minus some. The table shows roughly 10,000 clones, with 74% occurring only once. CD4+ T cells from unexposed donors were obtained before the COVID-19 pandemic (2011-2018). The cells were cultured for about ten days before CD4+ T cells were isolated. Each well had 2.1 million or so PBMCs in approximately 5% human AB serum with IL-2. The sample taken for sequencing was CD4+ T cells from PBMCs, cultured in vitro. The origin of this receptor is a human donor in good health.

The CDR3: CASSLPQETQYF. In DNA form, the CDR3 reads TGTGCCAGCAGCTTACCCCAAGAGACCCAGTACTTC. This chain links TRBV7-2 with TRBJ2-5, with D hard to call. Trimming removed 2 bases from V and 1 base from J, with 2 bases in between. The CDR3 is 12 residues long. Germline V lookup: CDR1 SGHTA, CDR2 FQGNSA.